Listed here is a single T cell receptor (beta chain). CDR3 size: 12 residues. The V end lost 0 bases, the J end lost 9 bases, and 6 bases lay between the germline ends. The germline gives CDR1 LGHNA, CDR2 YSLEER. The entry originates in a study of siplizumab effects on memory and regulatory T cells. The protocol was immunoSEQ multiplex PCR, while the TCRdb copy is restricted to in-frame clones and leaves out a portion. The table records more than 45,000 clones, about 97% of them present only once. The source is a human donor in good health. The rearrangement joins TRBV4-3 to TRBJ2-1; D uncertain. The sequenced sample was naive CD4+ T cells sorted from blood. The CDR3 DNA follows: TGCGCCAGCAGCCAAGATCTAAGTGAGCAGTTCTTC. It encodes CASSQDLSEQFF.